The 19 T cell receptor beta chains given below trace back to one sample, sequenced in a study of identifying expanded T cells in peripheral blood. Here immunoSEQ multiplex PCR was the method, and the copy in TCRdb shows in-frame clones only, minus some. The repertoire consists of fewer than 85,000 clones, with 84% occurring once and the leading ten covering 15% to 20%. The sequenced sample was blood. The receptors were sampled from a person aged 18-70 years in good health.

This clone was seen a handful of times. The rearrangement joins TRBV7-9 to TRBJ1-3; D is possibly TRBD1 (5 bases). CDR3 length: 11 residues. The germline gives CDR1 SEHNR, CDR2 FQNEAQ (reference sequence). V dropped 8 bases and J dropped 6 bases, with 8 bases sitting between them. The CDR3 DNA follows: TGTGCCAGCGAAGGGGAAAACACCATATATTTT. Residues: CASEGENTIYF. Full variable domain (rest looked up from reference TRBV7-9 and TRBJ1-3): DTGVSQNPRHKITKRGQNVTFRCDPISEHNRLYWYRQTLGQGPEFLTYFQNEAQLEKSRLLSDRFSAERPKGSFSTLEIQRTEQGDSAMYLCASEGENTIYFGEGSWLTVV.

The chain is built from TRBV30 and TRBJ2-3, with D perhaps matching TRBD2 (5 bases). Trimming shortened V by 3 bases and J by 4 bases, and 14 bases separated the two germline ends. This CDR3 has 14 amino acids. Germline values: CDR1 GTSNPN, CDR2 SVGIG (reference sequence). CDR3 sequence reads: CAWSSVGVADTQYF. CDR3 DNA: TGTGCCTGGAGCTCTGTCGGGGTAGCAGATACGCAGTATTTT.

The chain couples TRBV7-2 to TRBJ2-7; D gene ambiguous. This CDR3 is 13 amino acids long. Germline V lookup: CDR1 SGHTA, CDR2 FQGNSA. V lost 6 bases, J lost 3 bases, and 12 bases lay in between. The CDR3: CASSSHPDYEQYF. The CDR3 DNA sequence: TGTGCCAGCAGTTCCCACCCGGACTACGAGCAGTACTTC.

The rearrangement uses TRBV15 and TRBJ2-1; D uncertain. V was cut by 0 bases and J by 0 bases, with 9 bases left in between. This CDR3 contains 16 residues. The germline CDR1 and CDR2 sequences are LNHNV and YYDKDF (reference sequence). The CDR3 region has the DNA TGTGCCACCAGCAGAGAGAAGGATCCCTCCTACAATGAGCAGTTCTTC. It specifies CATSREKDPSYNEQFF.

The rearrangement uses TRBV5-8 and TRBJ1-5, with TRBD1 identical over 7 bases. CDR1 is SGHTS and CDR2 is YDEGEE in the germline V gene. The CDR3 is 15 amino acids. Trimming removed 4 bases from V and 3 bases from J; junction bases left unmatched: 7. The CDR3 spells CASSEGQTPNQPQHF. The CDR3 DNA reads TGTGCCAGCAGCGAGGGACAGACCCCCAATCAGCCCCAGCATTTT.

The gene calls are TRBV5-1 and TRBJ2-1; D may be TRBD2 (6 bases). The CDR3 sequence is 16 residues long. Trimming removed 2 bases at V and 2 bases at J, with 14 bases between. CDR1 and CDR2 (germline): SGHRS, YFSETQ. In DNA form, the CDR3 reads TGCGCCAGCAGCTTCGACGGGAGCCCTACCTACAATGAGCAGTTCTTC. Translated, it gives CASSFDGSPTYNEQFF.

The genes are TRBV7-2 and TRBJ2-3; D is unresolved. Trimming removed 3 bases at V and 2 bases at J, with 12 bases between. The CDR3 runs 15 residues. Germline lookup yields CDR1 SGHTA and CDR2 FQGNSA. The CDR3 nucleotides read TGTGCCAGCAGCTTGTCCATTGATCCCACAGATACGCAGTATTTT. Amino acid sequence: CASSLSIDPTDTQYF.

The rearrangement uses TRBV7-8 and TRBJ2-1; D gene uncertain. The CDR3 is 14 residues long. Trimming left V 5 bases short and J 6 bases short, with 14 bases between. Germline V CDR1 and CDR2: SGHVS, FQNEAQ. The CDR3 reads CASSPRALGNEQFF. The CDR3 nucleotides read TGTGCCAGCAGCCCTCGGGCCCTAGGCAATGAGCAGTTCTTC.

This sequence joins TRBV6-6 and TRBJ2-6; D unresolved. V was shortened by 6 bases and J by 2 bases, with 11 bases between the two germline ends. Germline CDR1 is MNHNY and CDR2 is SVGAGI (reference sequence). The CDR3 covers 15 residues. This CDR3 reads CASSPKRAGANVLTF. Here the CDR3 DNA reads TGTGCCAGCAGCCCGAAACGGGCTGGGGCCAACGTCCTGACTTTC.

CDR3 sequence: CAHTALTHNEQFF. CDR3 DNA sequence: TGCGCCCACACGGCTCTTACCCACAATGAGCAGTTCTTC. J is TRBJ2-1 and V is TRBV23-1; no clear D gene. TRBV23-1 is filed as an ORF, its function uncertain. The CDR3 is 13 residues long. The V end lost 11 bases, the J end lost 5 bases, and 16 bases lay between the germline ends.

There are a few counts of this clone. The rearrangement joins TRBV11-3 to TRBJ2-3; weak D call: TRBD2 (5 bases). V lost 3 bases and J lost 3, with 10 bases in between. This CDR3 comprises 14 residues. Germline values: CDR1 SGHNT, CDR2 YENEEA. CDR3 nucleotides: TGTGCCAGCAGCTTCCAAACTAGTACAGATACGCAGTATTTT. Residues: CASSFQTSTDTQYF.

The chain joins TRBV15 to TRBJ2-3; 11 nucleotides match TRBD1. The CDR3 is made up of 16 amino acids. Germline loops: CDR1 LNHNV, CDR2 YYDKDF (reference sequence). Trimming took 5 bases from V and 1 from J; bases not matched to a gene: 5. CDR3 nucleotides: TGTGCCACCAGCGGCCGGACAGGGGGCGGCACAGATACGCAGTATTTT. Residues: CATSGRTGGGTDTQYF.

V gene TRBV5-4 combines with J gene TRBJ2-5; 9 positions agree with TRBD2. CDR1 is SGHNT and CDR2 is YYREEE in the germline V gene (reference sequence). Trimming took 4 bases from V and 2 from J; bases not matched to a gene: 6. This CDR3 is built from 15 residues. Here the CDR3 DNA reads TGTGCCAGCAGCCCCCGCGGGAGGGAACAAGAGACCCAGTACTTC. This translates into CASSPRGREQETQYF.

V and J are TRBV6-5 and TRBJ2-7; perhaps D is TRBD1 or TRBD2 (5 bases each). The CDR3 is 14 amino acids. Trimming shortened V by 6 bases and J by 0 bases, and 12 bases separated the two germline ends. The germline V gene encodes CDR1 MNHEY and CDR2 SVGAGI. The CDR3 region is CASRAGTGSYEQYF. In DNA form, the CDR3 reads TGTGCCAGCAGGGCCGGGACGGGCTCCTACGAGCAGTACTTC.

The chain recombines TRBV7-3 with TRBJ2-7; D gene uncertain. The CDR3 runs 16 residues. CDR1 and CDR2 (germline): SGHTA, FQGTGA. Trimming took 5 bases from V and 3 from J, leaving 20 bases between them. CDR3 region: CASSTLKGSKNYEQYF. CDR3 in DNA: TGTGCCAGCAGCACCCTTAAGGGCAGTAAGAACTACGAGCAGTACTTC.

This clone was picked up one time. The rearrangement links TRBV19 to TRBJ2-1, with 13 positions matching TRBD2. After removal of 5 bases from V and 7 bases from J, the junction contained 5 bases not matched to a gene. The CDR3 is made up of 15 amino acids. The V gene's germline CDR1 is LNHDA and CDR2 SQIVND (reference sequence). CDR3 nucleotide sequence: TGTGCCAGTAGTGTCACTAGCGGGAGGGGAAATGAGCAGTTCTTC. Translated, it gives CASSVTSGRGNEQFF.

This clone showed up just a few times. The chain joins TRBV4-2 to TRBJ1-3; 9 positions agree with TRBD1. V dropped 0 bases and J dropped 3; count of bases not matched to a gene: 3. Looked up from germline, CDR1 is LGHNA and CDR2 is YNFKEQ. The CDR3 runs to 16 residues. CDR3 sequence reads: CASSQDRDRDGNTIYF. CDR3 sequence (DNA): TGTGCCAGCAGCCAAGATCGGGACAGGGATGGAAACACCATATATTTT.

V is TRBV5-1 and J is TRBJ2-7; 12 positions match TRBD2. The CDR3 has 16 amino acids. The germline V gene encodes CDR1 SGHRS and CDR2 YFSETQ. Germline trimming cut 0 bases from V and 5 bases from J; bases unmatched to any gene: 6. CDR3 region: CASSLDPGLAGNEQYF. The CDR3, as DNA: TGCGCCAGCAGCTTGGATCCGGGACTAGCGGGCAACGAGCAGTACTTC.

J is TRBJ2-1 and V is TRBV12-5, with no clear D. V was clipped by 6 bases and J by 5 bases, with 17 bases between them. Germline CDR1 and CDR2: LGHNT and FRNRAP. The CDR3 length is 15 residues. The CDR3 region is CASGTSRAPDNEQFF. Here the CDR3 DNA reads TGTGCTAGTGGCACCAGCCGGGCCCCGGACAATGAGCAGTTCTTC.